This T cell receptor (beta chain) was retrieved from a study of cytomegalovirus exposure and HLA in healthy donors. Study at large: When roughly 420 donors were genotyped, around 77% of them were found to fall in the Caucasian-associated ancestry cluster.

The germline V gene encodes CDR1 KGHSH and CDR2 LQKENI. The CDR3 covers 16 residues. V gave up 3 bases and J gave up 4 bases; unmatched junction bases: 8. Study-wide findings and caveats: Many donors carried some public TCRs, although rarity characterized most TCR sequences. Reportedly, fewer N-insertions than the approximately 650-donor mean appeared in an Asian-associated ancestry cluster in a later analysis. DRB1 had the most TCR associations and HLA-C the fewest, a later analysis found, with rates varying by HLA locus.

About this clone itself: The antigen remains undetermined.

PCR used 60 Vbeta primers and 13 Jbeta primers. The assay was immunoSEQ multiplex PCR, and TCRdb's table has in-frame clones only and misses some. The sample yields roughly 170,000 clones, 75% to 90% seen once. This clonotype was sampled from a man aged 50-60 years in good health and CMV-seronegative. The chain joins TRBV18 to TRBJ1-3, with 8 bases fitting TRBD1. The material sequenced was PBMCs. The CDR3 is CASSPQMTGEGNTIYF. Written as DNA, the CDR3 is TGTGCCAGCTCACCCCAGATGACAGGGGAAGGAAACACCATATATTTT.